The subject of this entry is one TCR beta chain. Antigen unknown. TCRdb re-analysed the 5' RACE reads in MiXCR, keeping a single row per CDR3 protein. The sample has under 30,000 distinct CDR3 sequences, about 4.5% seen once; the top ten hold approximately 15%. This sample was included in a study of early T cells in non-severe SARS-CoV-2 infection. Study results and caveats: In VDJdb matching, anti-spike CD8 responses were favored while private and CD4 specificities went missing.

The CDR3 extends over 12 amino acids. V was trimmed by 0 bases and J by 15 bases, leaving 12 bases between them. Germline V gives CDR1 MNHEY, CDR2 SVGEGT. V is TRBV6-2 or TRBV6-3 and J is TRBJ2-4; possibly TRBD1 for D (5 bases). The sample taken for sequencing was whole blood. The receptor was derived from an adult who was a healthcare worker with PCR-confirmed SARS-CoV-2 infection or an uninfected control (not recorded which). CDR3 nucleotides: TGTGCCAGCAGTTACTCCGACAGTTCGAGGTACTTC. It translates to CASSYSDSSRYF.